The 17 T cell receptor beta chains listed next were all sequenced from one sample in a study of a mutant IDH1 vaccine in newly diagnosed glioma. Using immunoSEQ multiplex PCR, the repertoire was profiled, and TCRdb retains in-frame clones only, with some absent. The sample includes approximately 56,000 clones, 65% of them seen just once. Time point of the sample: week 47, end of study. Vaccine doses each comprised 300 ug of mutant IDH1 20-mer peptide, with topical imiquimod. The antigens these receptors bind are not known. This material consisted of peripheral blood mononuclear cells (PBMCs), taken from a glioma patient whose treatment included an IDH1 peptide vaccine. Every receptor here comes from a man in his forties with glioma. Some clones in this sample may be carry-over from other donors' samples.

This clone appeared a few times. The rearrangement uses TRBV19 and TRBJ1-5; possibly TRBD1 for D (5 bases). The V gene lost 3 bases and the J gene lost 4 bases, with 10 bases spanning the gap. Germline values: CDR1 LNHDA, CDR2 SQIVND (reference sequence). This CDR3 is built from 14 residues. The CDR3 sequence: CASSIRDFNQPQHF. The CDR3 coding sequence is TGTGCCAGTAGTATCCGGGACTTTAATCAGCCCCAGCATTTT.

The chain is built from TRBV4-1 and TRBJ2-1, with D perhaps matching TRBD2 (5 bases). V was shortened by 1 base and J by 2 bases, with 18 bases between the two germline ends. This CDR3 has 18 residues. Germline CDR1 MGHRA, CDR2 YSYEKL. DNA for the CDR3: TGCGCCAGCAGCCAAGTTTTTGGGGATGCGGGTGCCTACAATGAGCAGTTCTTC. Translated, it gives CASSQVFGDAGAYNEQFF.

The CDR3 protein is CASSLDRGSHEQYF. DNA for the CDR3: TGTGCCAGCAGCTTAGACCGGGGATCCCACGAGCAGTACTTC. The chain carries TRBV11-2 and TRBJ2-7; weak D call: TRBD2 (5 bases). The CDR3 is made up of 14 amino acids. V lost 0 bases and J 5 bases, leaving 11 bases between the germline ends. Germline values: CDR1 SGHAT, CDR2 FQNNGV.

The V call is TRBV2, the J call TRBJ1-1; D is unresolved. CDR3 length: 11 residues. CDR1 and CDR2 (germline): SNHLY, FYNNEI. Trimming pared 7 bases from V and 0 bases from J, leaving 3 bases between. CDR3 loop: CASTVNTEAFF. The CDR3 DNA reads as TGTGCCAGCACGGTGAACACTGAAGCTTTCTTT.

The V call is TRBV11-3, the J call TRBJ2-5, with 8 positions matching TRBD1. This CDR3 has 15 amino acids. The germline V gene encodes CDR1 SGHNT and CDR2 YENEEA. V lost 1 base, J lost 4 bases, and 5 bases stayed unmatched. CDR3 loop: CASSLAGQGRETQYF. As DNA, the CDR3 is TGTGCCAGCAGCTTAGCCGGACAGGGCAGAGAGACCCAGTACTTC.

The V call is TRBV2, the J call TRBJ2-1, with 7 positions matching TRBD2. J gave up 6 bases and V 7 bases, and 15 bases lay outside the gene matches. Germline V gene data show CDR1 as SNHLY and CDR2 as FYNNEI. The CDR3 covers 16 residues. The CDR3 region is CASTTGTTGESNEQFF. The CDR3 bases are TGTGCCAGCACCACCGGGACTACCGGAGAGAGCAATGAGCAGTTCTTC.

This chain connects TRBV5-5 to TRBJ2-5; D is possibly TRBD2 (6 bases). Per germline, CDR1 SGHKS and CDR2 YYEKEE (reference sequence). This CDR3 region has 14 residues. V lost 7 bases and J lost 4, with 17 bases in between. The CDR3 is CASGMGGVGETQYF. As DNA, the CDR3 is TGTGCCAGCGGGATGGGAGGAGTGGGAGAGACCCAGTACTTC.

The chain carries TRBV6-6 and TRBJ1-4, with D perhaps matching TRBD1 (6 bases). Germline loops: CDR1 MNHNY, CDR2 SVGAGI (reference sequence). CDR3 length equals 14 residues. The ends were cut back, 6 bases at V and 9 bases at J, with 17 bases in the middle. The CDR3 sequence is CASSPSGQGKKLFF. The CDR3 coding sequence is TGTGCCAGCAGCCCCTCCGGGCAGGGGAAAAAACTGTTTTTT.

The rearrangement uses TRBV5-1 and TRBJ2-5, with 11 positions matching TRBD2. Germline-derived CDR1 and CDR2 are SGHRS and YFSETQ. This CDR3 contains 15 residues. V gave up 6 bases and J gave up 3 bases; unmatched junction bases: 7. CDR3 in amino acids: CASKISGGAEETQYF. The CDR3 DNA reads as TGCGCCAGCAAGATTAGCGGGGGGGCAGAAGAGACCCAGTACTTC.

V usage is TRBV6-5 and J usage is TRBJ2-7, with TRBD1 identical over 7 bases. The J segment lost 5 bases and the V segment lost 6 bases, leaving 7 bases of the junction unmatched. Germline V lookup: CDR1 MNHEY, CDR2 SVGAGI. The CDR3 sequence is 13 residues long. CDR3 amino acids: CASSWTGRDEQYF. For the CDR3, the DNA is TGTGCCAGCAGCTGGACAGGTAGAGACGAGCAGTACTTC.

The V call is TRBV7-2, the J call TRBJ2-7; no definite D call. V lost 4 bases, J lost 2 bases, and 21 bases lay in between. The germline V gene encodes CDR1 SGHTA and CDR2 FQGNSA. This CDR3 contains 17 residues. The CDR3 loop is CASSSIPRKGPTYEQYF. The CDR3 DNA reads as TGTGCCAGCAGCTCTATCCCGAGGAAAGGGCCTACCTACGAGCAGTACTTC. Looking up the rest from reference TRBV7-2 and TRBJ2-7 gives the full variable domain: GAGVSQSPSNKVTEKGKDVELRCDPISGHTALYWYRQSLGQGLEFLIYFQGNSAPDKSGLPSDRFSAERTGGSVSTLTIQRTQQEDSAVYLCASSSIPRKGPTYEQYFGPGTRLTVT.

This clone was observed a few times. The chain has TRBV15 and TRBJ1-5, with 7 bases that match TRBD1. Per germline, CDR1 LNHNV and CDR2 YYDKDF (reference sequence). V lost 4 bases and J lost 6; bases outside the gene matches: 9. CDR3 length: 15 residues. The CDR3 sequence: CATSKNRGMTQPQHF. The CDR3 DNA reads as TGTGCCACCAGCAAAAACAGGGGTATGACTCAGCCCCAGCATTTT.

The chain uses TRBV5-1 and TRBJ2-7; possible D gene TRBD1, 7 bases. Per the germline V gene, CDR1 is SGHRS and CDR2 is YFSETQ. The CDR3 has 14 residues. The V and J ends lost 2 bases and 3 bases respectively, with 12 bases between them. CDR3: CASSLRQGGYEQYF. In nucleotides, the CDR3 is TGCGCCAGCAGCTTACGGCAGGGGGGCTACGAGCAGTACTTC.

The rearrangement uses TRBV2 and TRBJ1-5; tentatively, D is TRBD1 (5 bases). V dropped 4 bases and J dropped 9 bases, with 13 bases sitting between them. There are 13 residues in the CDR3. Per germline, CDR1 SNHLY and CDR2 FYNNEI. CDR3 DNA: TGTGCCAGCAGTGCGGGGGGGGAGAGGCCCCAGCATTTT. This encodes CASSAGGERPQHF.

CDR3 DNA sequence: TGCGCCAGCAGACAAAGAATTGATTCAGAAGAGAATCAGCCCCAGCATTTT. It yields the protein CASRQRIDSEENQPQHF. This chain connects TRBV4-1 to TRBJ1-5; no reliable D call. Germline lookup yields CDR1 MGHRA and CDR2 YSYEKL. V lost 6 bases and J 4 bases, leaving 22 bases between the germline ends. CDR3 length: 17 residues.

V usage is TRBV6-5 and J usage is TRBJ1-4, with D possibly being TRBD1 (6 bases). Germline V gene lookup returns CDR1 MNHEY and CDR2 SVGAGI. The CDR3 loop spans 14 amino acids. Trimming took off 2 bases at V and 4 bases at J, with 8 bases between the two ends. CDR3 nucleotide sequence: TGTGCCAGCAGTTACGTCAGGGGTAATGAAAAACTGTTTTTT. Translation: CASSYVRGNEKLFF.

This chain uses TRBV5-1 with TRBJ1-1; D is unclear. Germline CDR1 reads SGHRS; CDR2 reads YFSETQ. Trimming took off 1 base at V and 1 base at J, with 5 bases between the two ends. The CDR3 is 13 amino acids. DNA of the CDR3: TGCGCCAGCAGCTTGTCGGAGAACACTGAAGCTTTCTTT. Its protein product is CASSLSENTEAFF.